The present TCR beta chain was sequenced within a study of sequential checkpoint blockade in melanoma. The CDR3 extends over 15 amino acids. V lost 5 bases to trimming and J lost 6 bases; unmatched junction nucleotides: 7. Germline V gene lookup returns CDR1 PRHDT and CDR2 FYEKMQ (reference sequence). The treatment: randomized to nivolumab then ipilimumab (arm A) or the reverse (arm B). Profiled with immunoSEQ multiplex PCR; TCRdb holds only in-frame clones, not every one. Of about 28,000 clones in the sample, 85% to 90% were seen once. This clonotype originated in a human donor with melanoma. The material was CD8+ T cells sorted from blood (inferred from file names), obtained from a patient given nivolumab and ipilimumab in sequence. The V gene is TRBV13, the J gene TRBJ2-1; TRBD1 agrees at 10 bases. CDR3 sequence (DNA): TGTGCCAGCAGCACCGGGACAGGGGTGAGCAATGAGCAGTTCTTC. Protein product: CASSTGTGVSNEQFF.